The rows below give T cell receptor beta chains drawn from one sample of a study of T-cell memory formation after mild COVID-19. TCRdb fed the 5' RACE reads into MiXCR, producing one record per CDR3 protein. The sample yields hundreds of thousands of distinct CDR3 sequences, approximately 15% seen once. The sequenced sample was PBMCs or a T cell subset sorted from them (not recorded which). These receptors were obtained from an adult woman who had mild COVID-19 (a few samples of this study predate the infection). Cell type and time point are not known. Both conserved end residues are part of each CDR3. A D gene is named only where the DNA matches it firmly. The size field is filled for only some rows; it gives once, few, many or a size class.

d_gene	abundance	j_gene	v_gene	CDR3aa	CDR3nt
TRBD1	.	TRBJ1-6	TRBV20-1	CSASRPGTGNSPLHF	TGCAGTGCTAGCAGACCGGGGACAGGGAATTCACCCCTCCACTTT
.	.	TRBJ2-2	TRBV9	CASSVDQRQSRELFF	TGTGCCAGCAGCGTAGACCAGCGGCAGTCCAGGGAGCTGTTTTTT
.	few	TRBJ1-5	TRBV30	CAWSSPGTSNQPQHF	TGTGCCTGGAGTTCCCCAGGGACCAGCAATCAGCCCCAGCATTTT
.	few	TRBJ1-2	TRBV7-8	CASSLDSTYGYTF	TGTGCCAGCAGCTTAGACAGCACCTATGGCTACACCTTC
.	.	TRBJ2-5	TRBV30	CAVSDPGNQETQYF	TGTGCCGTGAGTGACCCAGGGAACCAAGAGACCCAGTACTTC
.	.	TRBJ1-6	TRBV12-3/TRBV12-4	CASSLGQTNNSPLHF	TGTGCCAGCAGTTTAGGGCAGACGAACAATTCACCCCTCCACTTT
TRBD2	.	TRBJ2-3	TRBV3-1	CASRSTLAGGDTQYF	TGTGCCAGCAGGTCGACCCTAGCGGGGGGAGATACGCAGTATTTT
.	.	TRBJ1-1	TRBV28	CASNMPGGRAFF	TGTGCCAGCAACATGCCGGGGGGCAGGGCTTTCTTT
TRBD2	few	TRBJ2-3	TRBV5-1	CASTSASGTDTQYF	TGCGCCAGCACCTCGGCTAGCGGTACAGATACGCAGTATTTT
TRBD1	few	TRBJ2-1	TRBV7-9	CASSSIVGQSHNEQFF	TGTGCCAGCAGTTCGATAGTGGGACAGAGCCACAATGAGCAGTTCTTC
.	.	TRBJ2-5	TRBV24-1	CATSDPRSGETQYF	TGTGCCACCAGTGACCCCCGCAGTGGAGAGACCCAGTACTTC
TRBD2	.	TRBJ2-1	TRBV5-5	CASSLGPTSGLQNNEQFF	TGTGCCAGCAGCCTGGGACCGACTAGCGGACTCCAGAACAATGAGCAGTTCTTC
.	.	TRBJ2-3	TRBV7-3	CASSPGTSDTQYF	TGTGCCAGCAGTCCCGGGACGTCAGATACGCAGTATTTT
.	.	TRBJ2-2	TRBV24-1	CATSDFSPVNTGELFF	TGTGCCACCAGTGATTTCTCCCCTGTGAACACCGGGGAGCTGTTTTTT
TRBD2	few	TRBJ2-1	TRBV7-9	CASSYMTSGRALGTNEQFF	TGTGCCAGCAGCTATATGACTAGCGGGAGGGCCTTGGGTACAAATGAGCAGTTCTTC
.	.	TRBJ1-1	TRBV24-1	CATSDLTGEAFF	TGTGCCACCAGTGACCTGACAGGAGAAGCTTTCTTT
TRBD2	few	TRBJ2-1	TRBV20-1	CSATTSGGPRPHNEQFF	TGCAGTGCTACGACTAGCGGGGGGCCCAGACCCCACAATGAGCAGTTCTTC
.	.	TRBJ2-7	TRBV5-1	CASSLTRGTGSTYEQYF	TGCGCCAGCAGCTTGACGCGCGGAACAGGGTCTACCTACGAGCAGTACTTC
.	few	TRBJ1-1	TRBV12-3/TRBV12-4	CASRPTGPYSDAFF	TGTGCCAGCAGACCAACAGGGCCCTACTCCGACGCTTTCTTT
.	many	TRBJ2-5	TRBV9	CASSVGSLQRETQYF	TGTGCCAGCAGCGTAGGTAGCCTCCAAAGGGAGACCCAGTACTTC